The 30 T cell receptor beta chains listed next were all sequenced from one sample in a study of blood T cells in healthy people across ages. Primed by a sample-barcoded 5' primer and a J-beta primer mix, a second PCR proceeded for about 6 to 11 cycles. TCRdb re-analysed the 5' RACE reads in MiXCR, keeping a single row per CDR3 protein. The table shows 1.4 million or so distinct CDR3 sequences, with under 55% occurring only once. The sequencing sample was made of blood. The receptor source for this set is a woman aged 18-29 years in good health.

This clonotype was seen once. This chain uses TRBV29-1 with TRBJ2-3; tentatively, D is TRBD2 (5 bases). CDR1 and CDR2 (germline): SQVTM, ANQGSEA. The CDR3 loop spans 15 amino acids. With 3 bases removed from V and 2 bases from J, the gap between germline ends came to 15 bases. CDR3 nucleotide sequence: TGCAGCGTTGAGCGGGCACTCGATTACACAGATACGCAGTATTTT. This encodes CSVERALDYTDTQYF.

This clonotype was observed a few times. The V gene is TRBV7-9, the J gene TRBJ1-2; D is unresolved. The V gene lost 5 bases and the J gene lost 3 bases, with 13 bases spanning the gap. Germline-derived CDR1 and CDR2 are SEHNR and FQNEAQ (reference sequence). This CDR3 is built from 14 residues. CDR3 nucleotide sequence: TGTGCCAGCAGCCCGGCGGTCGGGGACTATGGCTACACCTTC. It specifies CASSPAVGDYGYTF. The whole variable domain, filled in from reference TRBV7-9 and TRBJ1-2, reads DTGVSQNPRHKITKRGQNVTFRCDPISEHNRLYWYRQTLGQGPEFLTYFQNEAQLEKSRLLSDRFSAERPKGSFSTLEIQRTEQGDSAMYLCASSPAVGDYGYTFGSGTRLTVV.

The chain uses TRBV29-1 and TRBJ2-4; no firm D call. Germline CDR1 is SQVTM and CDR2 is ANQGSEA. The CDR3 length is 12 residues. The V gene lost 7 bases and the J gene lost 0 bases, with 7 bases spanning the gap. CDR3 loop: CSAELAKNIQYF. The DNA of the CDR3 is TGCAGCGCCGAACTAGCCAAAAACATTCAGTACTTC. Full variable domain (remainder filled in from reference TRBV29-1 and TRBJ2-4): SAVISQKPSRDICQRGTSLTIQCQVDSQVTMMFWYRQQPGQSLTLIATANQGSEATYESGFVIDKFPISRPNLTFSTLTVSNMSPEDSSIYLCSAELAKNIQYFGAGTRLSVL.

CDR3 region: CASSSRVPNHATYEQYF. The CDR3 DNA is TGTGCCAGCTCGAGCCGGGTCCCCAACCACGCCACCTACGAGCAGTACTTC. The chain has TRBV6-4 and TRBJ2-7; D ambiguous. The CDR3 sequence is 17 residues long. Germline values: CDR1 MRHNA, CDR2 SNTAGT. V dropped 8 bases and J dropped 2 bases, with 25 bases sitting between them.

This clonotype was observed a single time. Germline is not matched at one junction end, which may reflect a read error. The J gene is TRBJ2-3, the V gene TRBV9, with D hard to call. Germline V gene lookup returns CDR1 SGDLS and CDR2 YYNGEE. CDR3 length: 15 residues. CDR3 sequence: CVSSITTVSTDTQYF. CDR3 sequence (DNA): TGTGTCAGCAGCATAACGACTGTTAGCACAGATACGCAGTATTTT.

This clonotype came up a few times. This chain joins TRBV30 and TRBJ2-7; D is possibly TRBD1 or TRBD2 (5 bases each). The germline V and J ends were trimmed by 4 bases and 0 bases, with 7 bases remaining between them. Germline V gene sequence: CDR1 GTSNPN, CDR2 SVGIG (reference sequence). This CDR3 contains 12 residues. The CDR3 sequence is CAWTGSSYEQYF. The CDR3 DNA is TGTGCCTGGACAGGGAGCTCCTACGAGCAGTACTTC.

This clonotype was seen more than once but under ten times. V gene TRBV29-1 combines with J gene TRBJ1-2; D remains ambiguous. V lost 6 bases, J lost 2 bases, and 16 bases lay in between. CDR3 length: 14 residues. Per germline, CDR1 SQVTM and CDR2 ANQGSEA. The CDR3 DNA follows: TGCAGCGTGCACGATGCAGGAGGCAACTATGGCTACACCTTC. Translated, it gives CSVHDAGGNYGYTF.

V gene TRBV27 combines with J gene TRBJ2-4; 9 nucleotides line up with TRBD1. Judging by the DNA end, TRBJ2-7 fits better; the J call may be wrong. Per the germline V gene, CDR1 is MNHEY and CDR2 is SMNVEV (reference sequence). CDR3 length equals 15 residues. CDR3 coding DNA: TGTGCCAGCAGTCCTAGGACAGGGGTCTACTACGAGCAGTACTTC. It specifies CASSPRTGVYYEQYF.

The V call is TRBV4-2, the J call TRBJ2-3; 10 bases match TRBD2. J lost 6 bases, V lost 3 bases, and 15 bases had no gene match. The CDR3 loop spans 18 amino acids. CDR1 is LGHNA, CDR2 YNFKEQ, per germline. The CDR3 DNA is TGTGCCAGCAGCCACGACCTGAGGCTAGCGGGGGCGCCGGATACGCAGTATTTT. Its protein product is CASSHDLRLAGAPDTQYF.

V is TRBV12-3 or TRBV12-4 and J is TRBJ1-1; no definite D call. Trimming left V 5 bases short and J 3 bases short, with 10 bases between. This CDR3 contains 13 residues. DNA for the CDR3: TGTGCCAGCAGTCCCCGGGTGCACACTGAAGCTTTCTTT. It codes for CASSPRVHTEAFF.

This clonotype was counted a single time. This chain links TRBV5-1 with TRBJ1-2; 8 positions match TRBD1. CDR1 is SGHRS, CDR2 YFSETQ, per germline. The CDR3 has 16 residues. Trimming at V came to 4 bases and at J to 1 base, leaving 9 bases not matched to a gene. The CDR3 spells CASSTEDRGCNYGYTF. The CDR3 region has the DNA TGCGCCAGCAGCACCGAAGACAGGGGCTGTAACTATGGCTACACCTTC.

This clonotype was recorded only once. This chain uses TRBV12-3 or TRBV12-4 with TRBJ1-1, with D perhaps TRBD1 (6 bases). The CDR3 runs to 14 residues. V was clipped by 5 bases and J by 4 bases, with 14 bases between them. The DNA of the CDR3 is TGTGCCAGCAGTACCCAACAGGGTCGCACTGAAGCTTTCTTT. This encodes CASSTQQGRTEAFF.

As for this clonotype: This may arise from a read error, as a much more abundant clone is one base away. V usage is TRBV11-2 and J usage is TRBJ1-2, with D maybe TRBD1 (5 bases). The CDR3 has 14 residues. Trimming removed 5 bases from V and 4 bases from J, with 14 bases in between. Germline CDR1 and CDR2: SGHAT and FQNNGV. CDR3 protein: CASSPLTDRYGYTF. The CDR3 DNA sequence: TGTGCCAGCAGCCCACTGACAGACCGCTATGGCTACACCTTC.

The chain links TRBV25-1 to TRBJ1-1; 11 bases align to TRBD1. J gave up 4 bases and V 3 bases, and 4 bases lay outside the gene matches. Per the germline V gene, CDR1 is MGHDK and CDR2 is SYGVNS. This CDR3 region has 15 residues. The CDR3 DNA follows: TGTGCCAGCAGTGACCCGGGACAGGGGGGCACTGAAGCTTTCTTT. Translating it yields CASSDPGQGGTEAFF.

The chain is built from TRBV7-3 and TRBJ2-3; maybe TRBD2 (6 bases). CDR1 and CDR2 from the germline V gene are SGHTA and FQGTGA. V dropped 5 bases and J dropped 4 bases, with 16 bases sitting between them. There are 15 residues in the CDR3. DNA of the CDR3: TGTGCCAGCAGCCGGGATGGTAGCGGCCCAGATACGCAGTATTTT. This codes for CASSRDGSGPDTQYF.

This clonotype has only a few counts. This chain connects TRBV29-1 to TRBJ1-2; D is possibly TRBD1 (5 bases). V shed 4 bases and J shed 3 bases, with 18 bases lying between them. This CDR3 contains 15 residues. In germline, CDR1 is SQVTM, CDR2 ANQGSEA. CDR3: CSVGRGRGYDYGYTF. As DNA, the CDR3 is TGCAGCGTTGGCCGAGGTAGGGGATACGACTATGGCTACACCTTC.

The V gene is TRBV7-2, the J gene TRBJ1-5, with a possible D match to TRBD1 (6 bases). Germline CDR1 is SGHTA and CDR2 is FQGNSA. This CDR3 spans 12 amino acids. V was clipped by 4 bases and J by 9 bases, with 10 bases between them. CDR3 residues: CASSSQGGPQHF. CDR3 nucleotide sequence: TGTGCCAGCAGCTCACAGGGAGGGCCCCAGCATTTT.

The V call is TRBV27, the J call TRBJ1-2, with 7 bases fitting TRBD1. CDR3 size: 13 residues. V was clipped by 5 bases and J by 6 bases; unmatched bases: 6. Per the germline V gene, CDR1 is MNHEY and CDR2 is SMNVEV (reference sequence). The chain's CDR3 is CASSETGAHGYTF. In DNA, the CDR3 is TGTGCCAGCAGTGAAACAGGGGCCCATGGCTACACCTTC.

The chain recombines TRBV29-1 with TRBJ2-7, with D perhaps TRBD2 (6 bases). The CDR3 consists of 15 residues. The V gene's germline CDR1 is SQVTM and CDR2 ANQGSEA. The V end was cut by 4 bases, the J end by 2 bases, with 18 bases between. Here the CDR3 reads CSVALRASAPYEQYF. CDR3 coding DNA: TGCAGCGTTGCCCTTCGAGCTAGCGCGCCCTACGAGCAGTACTTC.

The J gene is TRBJ2-7, the V gene TRBV5-1, with D perhaps TRBD2 (5 bases). CDR1 is SGHRS, CDR2 YFSETQ, per germline. The ends were cut back, 0 bases at V and 7 bases at J, with 14 bases in the middle. The CDR3 contains 14 residues. The DNA for the CDR3 is TGCGCCAGCAGCTTGGCTAGCTCTCACAATGAGCAGTACTTC. Translated: CASSLASSHNEQYF.

The rearrangement links TRBV24-1 to TRBJ1-1; 7 bases are a match to TRBD1. With V trimmed by 4 bases and J by 4 bases, 8 bases remained unmatched. The CDR3 is made up of 15 amino acids. Germline loops: CDR1 KGHDR, CDR2 SFDVKD. CDR3 amino acids: CATSDIRQGGTEAFF. The CDR3 DNA follows: TGTGCCACCAGTGACATACGACAGGGCGGCACTGAAGCTTTCTTT.

There are a few counts of this clonotype. This chain connects TRBV27 to TRBJ2-6, with a weak D call TRBD1 (6 bases). CDR1 and CDR2 (germline): MNHEY, SMNVEV (reference sequence). This CDR3 region has 16 residues. Trimming took 4 bases from V and 0 from J, leaving 10 bases between them. CDR3 loop: CASSWGQPSGANVLTF. In DNA form, the CDR3 reads TGTGCCAGCAGTTGGGGACAACCCTCTGGGGCCAACGTCCTGACTTTC.

The sample holds a few counts of this clonotype. The rearrangement links TRBV20-1 to TRBJ2-3; 7 nucleotides line up with TRBD2. The J segment lost 0 bases and the V segment lost 3 bases, leaving 12 bases of the junction unmatched. This CDR3 region has 17 residues. Per the germline V gene, CDR1 is DFQATT and CDR2 is SNEGSKA (reference sequence). The CDR3 nucleotides are TGCAGTGCTAGTAACCCTCGCGGGGGTTCTAGCACAGATACGCAGTATTTT. Amino acids: CSASNPRGGSSTDTQYF.

V usage is TRBV12-3 or TRBV12-4 and J usage is TRBJ2-7, with 10 bases that match TRBD2. The end of the DNA fits TRBJ2-5 better, so the J call may be wrong. The CDR3 runs to 15 residues. The chain's CDR3 is CASSLGTSGRGTQYF. CDR3 DNA: TGTGCCAGCAGTTTAGGGACTAGCGGTCGGGGGACCCAGTACTTC.

The chain has TRBV20-1 and TRBJ1-5; possible D gene TRBD1, 6 bases. CDR3 length: 14 amino acids. Per the germline V gene, CDR1 is DFQATT and CDR2 is SNEGSKA (reference sequence). V lost 5 bases and J 3 bases, leaving 14 bases between the germline ends. Here the CDR3 DNA reads TGCAGTGCTCTCGGAGCAGGGGACAATCAGCCCCAGCATTTT. It encodes CSALGAGDNQPQHF.

This clonotype was observed a handful of times. The V call is TRBV28, the J call TRBJ2-1; D remains ambiguous. CDR3 length: 14 residues. The germline CDR1 and CDR2 sequences are MDHEN and SYDVKM. The V end was cut by 4 bases, the J end by 6 bases, with 13 bases between. In DNA, the CDR3 is TGTGCCAGCAGTTCCCGGGTCCTGACCAATGAGCAGTTCTTC. Its protein product is CASSSRVLTNEQFF.

The J gene is TRBJ2-7, the V gene TRBV2, with D uncertain. The V gene's germline CDR1 is SNHLY and CDR2 FYNNEI. Trimming removed 6 bases from V and 10 bases from J, with 7 bases in between. The CDR3 is 9 amino acids. The CDR3 reads CASSDPQYF. The DNA for the CDR3 is TGTGCCAGCAGCGACCCTCAGTACTTC. Full variable domain (remainder filled in from reference TRBV2 and TRBJ2-7): EPEVTQTPSHQVTQMGQEVILRCVPISNHLYFYWYRQILGQKVEFLVSFYNNEISEKSEIFDDQFSVERPDGSNFTLKIRSTKLEDSAMYFCASSDPQYFGPGTRLTVT.

The chain links TRBV13 to TRBJ2-7, with TRBD2 matching 13 bases. Germline-derived CDR1 and CDR2 are PRHDT and FYEKMQ (reference sequence). The CDR3 sequence is 15 residues long. V gave up 5 bases and J gave up 4 bases; unmatched junction bases: 5. The CDR3, as DNA: TGTGCCAGCAGCCCTACGACTAGCGGGAGGTACGAGCAGTACTTC. It translates to CASSPTTSGRYEQYF.

This clonotype was detected only a few times. This rearrangement joins TRBV27 to TRBJ2-5; either TRBD1 or TRBD2 may fit D (6 bases each). The DNA matches TRBJ2-7 better at its end, which makes the J call doubtful. The CDR3 consists of 14 residues. Germline V gene data show CDR1 as MNHEY and CDR2 as SMNVEV (reference sequence). CDR3 loop: CASSPRDNLSEQYF. The DNA of the CDR3 is TGTGCCAGCAGTCCGCGGGACAATTTAAGCGAGCAGTACTTC.

Only a few counts were recorded for this clonotype. This chain links TRBV25-1 with TRBJ2-3; no reliable D call. The CDR3 has 12 residues. Germline V gene lookup returns CDR1 MGHDK and CDR2 SYGVNS. Trimming took off 1 base at V and 5 bases at J, with 4 bases between the two ends. CDR3 residues: CASSESEDTQYF. The CDR3 DNA reads as TGTGCCAGCAGTGAATCGGAAGATACGCAGTATTTT. The complete variable domain, with remaining parts taken from reference TRBV25-1 and TRBJ2-3, reads EADIYQTPRYLVIGTGKKITLECSQTMGHDKMYWYQQDPGMELHLIHYSYGVNSTEKGDLSSESTVSRIRTEHFPLTLESARPSHTSQYLCASSESEDTQYFGPGTRLTVL.